One and the same sample provided the 23 T cell receptor beta chains below, sequenced in a study of T cells expressing NK-cell markers. TCRdb reanalyzed the 5' RACE reads and collapses them to one entry per CDR3 protein, without DNA. This table lists 120,000 to 150,000 distinct CDR3 sequences. The sample taken for sequencing was blood T cells: a sorted CD56 or NKG2C T cell subset, CD4+ or CD8+ T cells, or bulk PBMC T cells (not recorded which). Every receptor here comes from a man aged 18 to 29 in good health.

This chain joins TRBV2 and TRBJ2-7; TCRdb proposes TRBD2, but this gene call is untestable without DNA. Germline V CDR1 and CDR2: SNHLY, FYNNEI. The CDR3 has 16 residues. CDR3 amino acids: CASSSAAAGISYEQYF.

The chain carries TRBV5-1 and TRBJ2-1. The CDR3 sequence is 15 residues long. Germline CDR1 is SGHRS and CDR2 is YFSETQ. The chain's CDR3 is CASSLLGGIYNEQFF. Together with reference TRBV5-1 and TRBJ2-1, the CDR3 gives the full variable domain: KAGVTQTPRYLIKTRGQQVTLSCSPISGHRSVSWYQQTPGQGLQFLFEYFSETQRNKGNFPGRFSGRQFSNSRSEMNVSTLELGDSALYLCASSLLGGIYNEQFFGPGTRLTVL.

This sequence joins TRBV4-3 and TRBJ2-5; with no DNA, the TCRdb D assignment of TRBD1 cannot be verified. The germline gives CDR1 LGHNA, CDR2 YSLEER. The CDR3 is 15 amino acids. This CDR3 reads CASSQAEQGQETQYF.

The chain has TRBV4-2 and TRBJ2-3; TCRdb outputs TRBD2, but without DNA this stays unchecked. The length of the CDR3 is 19 residues. Germline V gene data show CDR1 as LGHNA and CDR2 as YNFKEQ. The CDR3 sequence is CASSQVPLGAGLSTDTQYF.

The chain joins TRBV19 to TRBJ2-7. Germline V lookup: CDR1 LNHDA, CDR2 SQIVND (reference sequence). The CDR3 extends over 13 amino acids. Here the CDR3 reads CATERSAGGEQYF.

The J gene is TRBJ1-2, the V gene TRBV19. The CDR3 is 14 amino acids. The V gene's germline CDR1 is LNHDA and CDR2 SQIVND (reference sequence). This CDR3 reads CASSIALGSFGYTF.

J is TRBJ1-5 and V is TRBV19; lacking DNA, the TRBD1 call made by TCRdb goes unchecked. The germline gives CDR1 LNHDA, CDR2 SQIVND (reference sequence). The CDR3 runs to 13 residues. The CDR3 protein is CASSMGQSQPQHF.

The V gene is TRBV6-1, the J gene TRBJ2-2. Germline V gene sequence: CDR1 MNHNS, CDR2 SASEGT. CDR3 length: 11 residues. CDR3 protein: CATRSTGELFF.

The V and J genes are TRBV25-1 and TRBJ2-1; the TCRdb call, TRBD1, lacks DNA for checking. Germline CDR1 and CDR2: MGHDK and SYGVNS. The CDR3 has 12 residues. The CDR3 sequence: CASSSSDREQFF.

The chain has TRBV4-3 and TRBJ2-7. Germline CDR1 is LGHNA and CDR2 is YSLEER. The CDR3 totals 15 residues. The CDR3 sequence is CASSQDYGSTYEQYF.

V gene TRBV20-1 combines with J gene TRBJ2-7. CDR3 size: 12 residues. Germline V lookup: CDR1 DFQATT, CDR2 SNEGSKA (reference sequence). Here the CDR3 reads CSARDGFFEQYF.

The gene calls are TRBV4-2 and TRBJ2-3; TCRdb names TRBD2, which stays unverified in the absence of DNA. Germline CDR1 is LGHNA and CDR2 is YNFKEQ. CDR3 length: 18 residues. CDR3 in amino acids: CASSRDLFRDSSTDTQYF.

J is TRBJ2-2 and V is TRBV14. The CDR3 contains 15 residues. Per the germline V gene, CDR1 is SGHDN and CDR2 is FVKESK. The CDR3 spells CASSQARRNTGELFF.

The chain links TRBV28 to TRBJ2-2. Looked up from germline, CDR1 is MDHEN and CDR2 is SYDVKM. The length of the CDR3 is 16 residues. The CDR3 loop is CASSFTRPADTGELFF.

The chain is built from TRBV7-6 and TRBJ2-1. The CDR3 consists of 12 residues. The germline gives CDR1 SGHVS, CDR2 FNYEAQ. Here the CDR3 reads CASSSLLDEQFF.

This chain connects TRBV27 to TRBJ2-3. Germline V CDR1 and CDR2: MNHEY, SMNVEV (reference sequence). The CDR3 runs to 16 residues. The CDR3 sequence: CASSLSKPDLTDTQYF.

This chain joins TRBV7-6 and TRBJ2-1; TCRdb designates TRBD2, a call that cannot be tested without DNA. CDR1 and CDR2 (germline): SGHVS, FNYEAQ. The CDR3 is 14 residues long. The CDR3 loop reads CASSLEIALDEQFF.

This chain connects TRBV10-3 to TRBJ1-3. Germline CDR1 is ENHRY and CDR2 is SYGVKD. This CDR3 region has 14 residues. The chain's CDR3 is CAISELSAGNTIYF.

This chain joins TRBV6-1 and TRBJ1-4. The CDR3 contains 15 residues. Germline V gene sequence: CDR1 MNHNS, CDR2 SASEGT. CDR3 sequence reads: CASNLHGATNEKLFF.

The genes are TRBV10-3 and TRBJ1-1. The CDR3 covers 12 residues. Looked up from germline, CDR1 is ENHRY and CDR2 is SYGVKD. CDR3 protein: CATIDLNTEAFF.

The chain joins TRBV7-3 to TRBJ2-7. This CDR3 contains 11 residues. From germline, CDR1 is SGHTA and CDR2 FQGTGA. The CDR3 is CASSFTREQYF. The whole variable domain, remainder taken from reference TRBV7-3 and TRBJ2-7, is GAGVSQTPSNKVTEKGKYVELRCDPISGHTALYWYRQSLGQGPEFLIYFQGTGAADDSGLPNDRFFAVRPEGSVSTLKIQRTERGDSAVYLCASSFTREQYFGPGTRLTVT.

The chain combines TRBV14 with TRBJ2-1; the D gene TCRdb calls, TRBD2, cannot be checked with no DNA. There are 18 residues in the CDR3. CDR1 and CDR2 from the germline V gene are SGHDN and FVKESK. CDR3 in amino acids: CASSQDLGGPSSYNEQFF.

V and J are TRBV12-3 or TRBV12-4 and TRBJ2-3. The CDR3 runs 14 residues. This CDR3 reads CASSLDWGMDTQYF.